Listed below are T cell receptor beta chains from one sample, sequenced in a study of T cell changes during pregnancy in multiple sclerosis. The assay was immunoSEQ multiplex PCR, and TCRdb's table has in-frame clones only and misses some. The table lists over 90,000 clones, approximately 90% of them singletons. Sequenced material: peripheral blood, taken before pregnancy. The receptor set was obtained from a female donor with multiple sclerosis, enrolled in a pregnancy study. CDR3s include the opening cysteine and the closing phenylalanine or tryptophan. The order of the fields is J gene, V gene, CDR3 protein.

TRBJ1-1 TRBV4-1 CASSQAAGTEAFF
TRBJ2-7 TRBV27 CASSFLSSYEQYF
TRBJ2-1 TRBV5-1 CASSLSGRFNEQFF
TRBJ2-7 TRBV2 CASSFPDEQYF
TRBJ1-5 TRBV4-1 CASSQESGDGQPQHF
TRBJ1-2 TRBV4-3 CASSRTSANYGYTF
TRBJ2-2 TRBV19 CASSLDRATGELFF
TRBJ2-7 TRBV7-9 CASSSSRDSSYEQYF
TRBJ2-7 TRBV6-5 CASSPGTFYSYEQYF
TRBJ2-7 TRBV15 CATSSPRGWDSGQYF
TRBJ1-2 TRBV30 CAWSVGQGILNYGYTF